Below, one T cell receptor (beta chain) is given with its context. The antigen it recognizes is unknown. No base qualities exist here, and no much larger clone lies one base off it. From V the trimming removes 3 bases and from J it removes 7 bases, while the gene matches leave 8 bases of the junction unaccounted for. CDR1 and CDR2 are read off the germline V gene as SQVTM and ANQGSEA. Including cysteine and phenylalanine, the CDR3 has 13 amino acids. Here the CDR3 DNA is all that survives: 39 bases in frame from base 1. The sample comes from a study of cytomegalovirus exposure and HLA in healthy donors (TCRdb year 2017). Some background on the complete study: The 700 or so repertoires of the first cohort and the approximately 110 validation repertoires were produced on the same platform, according to a later analysis. The study was designed to test whether signatures of past pathogen exposure could be identified by cataloging public T cell receptors. In addition to the first cohort of around 670 subjects, a separate validation cohort of some 120 different subjects was used. To predict cytomegalovirus infection status, the study combined high-throughput TCR immunosequencing, statistical association of individual TCRs with disease status, and machine learning. The study at large found these results: All 110 or so repertoires were used to score co-occurrence in the validation cohort in a later analysis, because that analysis had no HLA typing for the cohort. In both the original and validation cohorts, the classifier was reported to diagnose cytomegalovirus status with high specificity and sensitivity. Across donors, most TCR sequences were observed very rarely, whereas some public TCRs were present in many individuals. A total of 164 TCR beta chains were listed by the study as associated with cytomegalovirus. The authors suggested that the approach could potentially be extended to other disease states and immunological phenotypes. In vitro tests confirmed that three of the cytomegalovirus-associated TCR beta chains recognize cytomegalovirus antigens. A later analysis found that TCRs clustered in the first cohort also tended to co-occur in the roughly 120 validation repertoires, with more than 90% of cluster scores above 0.

Preparation of the library involved the immunoSEQ multiplex PCR assay. From the authors' description of their analysis: A statistical classification framework was built for diagnosing cytomegalovirus status from the catalog of TCR beta chain sequences. TCRdb obtained this table from immuneACCESS and retained in-frame rearrangements with V and J assigned. These tables miss some clones; where compared with another copy, unresolved V genes account for less than half of the shortfall, and the remainder is unexplained. That table gives V, J and clone size, and the DNA gave D and trimming. Recorded for this sample are roughly 150,000 clones; roughly 90% of them occurred a single time. In total, the top ten clones hold roughly 4.2% of the sample. The donors were included in the validation cohort of approximately 130 subjects, a group kept apart from the roughly 680-subject first cohort.

The TCR originated in a man aged 18 to 29 in good health and CMV-seropositive. The specimen was PBMCs. Rearrangement joined TRBV29-1 to TRBJ2-7, and 8 junctional nucleotides match TRBD2. The CDR3 amino acid sequence is: CSVDYGRAGEQYF. The DNA reads as follows: TGCAGCGTTGATTACGGGAGGGCTGGGGAGCAGTACTTC.